Listed here are 11 T cell receptor beta chains from one sample, sequenced in a study of early T cells in non-severe SARS-CoV-2 infection. TCRdb re-called the 5' RACE reads with MiXCR, one entry per CDR3 protein. Seen here are more than 55,000 distinct CDR3 sequences, about 4.9% observed once, and the top ten hold roughly 3.6%. Specimen: whole blood, collected at baseline. These receptors were obtained from an adult who was a healthcare worker with PCR-confirmed SARS-CoV-2 infection or an uninfected control (not recorded which). The donor label of this sample is uncertain.

The chain couples TRBV10-3 to TRBJ1-1; 7 positions match TRBD1. This CDR3 is built from 15 residues. Germline V gene sequence: CDR1 ENHRY, CDR2 SYGVKD. Germline trimming cut 2 bases from V and 4 bases from J; bases unmatched to any gene: 7. DNA for the CDR3: TGTGCCATCAGTGAGCCCCGACAGGGTGGCACTGAAGCTTTCTTT. It codes for CAISEPRQGGTEAFF.

Many counts were recorded for this clonotype. The V gene is TRBV6-1, the J gene TRBJ2-1, with 7 bases fitting TRBD2. The CDR3 spans 15 residues. Germline values: CDR1 MNHNS, CDR2 SASEGT. J was trimmed by 8 bases and V by 2 bases; bases with no gene match: 9. The CDR3 DNA is TGTGCCAGCAGTGAACCGGGCGGGGAGGGAGATGAGCAGTTCTTC. Translation gives CASSEPGGEGDEQFF.

The V and J genes are TRBV29-1 and TRBJ2-2; D possibly corresponds to TRBD1 (5 bases). V lost 4 bases and J lost 0, with 9 bases in between. CDR3 length: 14 residues. Germline V lookup: CDR1 SQVTM, CDR2 ANQGSEA. CDR3 protein: CSVARTTNTGELFF. The CDR3 nucleotides read TGCAGCGTTGCTAGGACAACGAACACCGGGGAGCTGTTTTTT.

The chain combines TRBV28 with TRBJ1-6, with D unclear. CDR1 and CDR2 from the germline V gene are MDHEN and SYDVKM. The CDR3 loop spans 13 amino acids. Trimming stripped 2 bases from V and 5 bases from J, with 4 bases between. The CDR3 sequence is CASSLLNNSPLHF. For the CDR3, the DNA is TGTGCCAGCAGTTTACTGAATAATTCACCCCTCCACTTT.

This clonotype was seen ten or more times. The chain combines TRBV6-5 with TRBJ2-3; 10 nucleotides match TRBD1. Germline V gene sequence: CDR1 MNHEY, CDR2 SVGAGI. V shed 6 bases and J 5 bases; nucleotides not matched to a gene: 8. This CDR3 has 15 residues. CDR3 sequence: CASSMTGGLVDTQYF. In DNA form, the CDR3 reads TGTGCCAGCAGCATGACAGGGGGCTTGGTAGATACGCAGTATTTT.

The sample holds many counts of this clonotype. This chain uses TRBV5-1 with TRBJ2-7; D is unresolved. The CDR3 length is 14 residues. The germline V gene has CDR1 SGHRS and CDR2 YFSETQ. The V gene lost 5 bases and the J gene lost 0 bases, with 12 bases spanning the gap. The CDR3 DNA reads TGCGCCAGCAGGGCCGATCCTAGCTCCTACGAGCAGTACTTC. Translated, it gives CASRADPSSYEQYF.

This clonotype was seen at least ten times. V gene TRBV29-1 combines with J gene TRBJ1-2, with D possibly matching TRBD1 (5 bases). The CDR3 has 13 residues. Germline lookup yields CDR1 SQVTM and CDR2 ANQGSEA. Trimming removed 4 bases from V and 2 bases from J, with 11 bases in between. CDR3 coding DNA: TGCAGCGTTGGGACACCGGGGAACTATGGCTACACCTTC. Its translation: CSVGTPGNYGYTF.

This clonotype was counted between two and nine times. The chain carries TRBV28 and TRBJ1-5; D is uncertain. V lost 4 bases to trimming and J lost 2 bases, with 9 bases between them. The CDR3 sequence is 14 residues long. The germline CDR1 and CDR2 sequences are MDHEN and SYDVKM. The CDR3 spells CASSWELGNQPQHF. The CDR3 DNA reads TGTGCCAGCAGTTGGGAGTTAGGCAATCAGCCCCAGCATTTT.

This clonotype has a count of ten or more. V and J are TRBV9 and TRBJ2-5, with 9 bases aligning to TRBD1. Germline values: CDR1 SGDLS, CDR2 YYNGEE. The CDR3 runs 14 residues. J was trimmed by 6 bases and V by 0 bases; bases with no gene match: 3. The CDR3 nucleotides read TGTGCCAGCAGCGTAGGAGACAGGGGGAAGACCCAGTACTTC. Residues: CASSVGDRGKTQYF.

This clonotype was seen ten or more times. This chain joins TRBV6-4 and TRBJ1-5, with D hard to call. The germline gives CDR1 MRHNA, CDR2 SNTAGT. The CDR3 loop spans 12 amino acids. V lost 7 bases, J lost 6 bases, and 10 bases lay in between. CDR3 residues: CASKRRIQPQHF. CDR3 nucleotide sequence: TGTGCCAGCAAGAGGAGAATTCAGCCCCAGCATTTT.

This clonotype was observed at least ten times. This chain connects TRBV29-1 to TRBJ1-1; D may be TRBD1 (5 bases). CDR3 length equals 11 residues. Germline V gene lookup returns CDR1 SQVTM and CDR2 ANQGSEA. V lost 8 bases, J lost 2 bases, and 9 bases lay in between. This CDR3 is CSSGENTEAFF. In DNA, the CDR3 is TGCAGCTCGGGGGAAAACACTGAAGCTTTCTTT. Combining the CDR3 with reference TRBV29-1 and TRBJ1-1 gives the whole variable domain SAVISQKPSRDICQRGTSLTIQCQVDSQVTMMFWYRQQPGQSLTLIATANQGSEATYESGFVIDKFPISRPNLTFSTLTVSNMSPEDSSIYLCSSGENTEAFFGQGTRLTVV.